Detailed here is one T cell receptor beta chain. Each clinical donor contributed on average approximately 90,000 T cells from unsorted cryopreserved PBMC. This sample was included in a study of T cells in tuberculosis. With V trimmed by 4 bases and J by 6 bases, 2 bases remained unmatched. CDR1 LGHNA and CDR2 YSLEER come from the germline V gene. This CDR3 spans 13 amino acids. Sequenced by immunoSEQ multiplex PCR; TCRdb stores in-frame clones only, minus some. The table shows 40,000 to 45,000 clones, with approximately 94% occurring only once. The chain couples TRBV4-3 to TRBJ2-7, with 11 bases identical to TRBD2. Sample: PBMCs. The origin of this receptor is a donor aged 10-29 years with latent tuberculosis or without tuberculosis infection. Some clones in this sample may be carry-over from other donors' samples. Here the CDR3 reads CASSLLAGGEQYF. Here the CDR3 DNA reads TGCGCCAGCAGCCTCCTAGCGGGGGGCGAGCAGTACTTC.